The 6 T cell receptor beta chains below come from one sample, sequenced in a study of synovial regulatory T cells in juvenile arthritis. Some clones are missing from TCRdb's copy, which holds only in-frame ones; the method was immunoSEQ multiplex PCR. The sample's table shows more than 2,000 clones. Each patient with active arthritis gave synovial fluid along with matched peripheral blood. Material: Treg cells from the synovium. The receptors were sampled from a donor between 2 and 29 years old with juvenile idiopathic arthritis.

Its frequency marks this clone as medium-sized. The rearrangement joins TRBV5-1 to TRBJ2-7; TCRdb gives TRBD2 as the D gene, but with no DNA this cannot be confirmed. CDR1 SGHRS and CDR2 YFSETQ come from the germline V gene. CDR3 length: 13 amino acids. The record lacks a DNA sequence. Here the CDR3 reads CASSLEGSYEQYF. The whole variable domain, remainder taken from reference TRBV5-1 and TRBJ2-7, is KAGVTQTPRYLIKTRGQQVTLSCSPISGHRSVSWYQQTPGQGLQFLFEYFSETQRNKGNFPGRFSGRQFSNSRSEMNVSTLELGDSALYLCASSLEGSYEQYFGPGTRLTVT.

This CDR3 reads CASSLPWDYGYTF. The genes are TRBV5-5 and TRBJ1-2. The CDR3 is 13 amino acids. Only the protein is on record. CDR1 SGHKS and CDR2 YYEKEE come from the germline V gene (reference sequence).

This clone is called medium-sized based on its frequency. The chain has TRBV19 and TRBJ2-3; TCRdb picks TRBD1, but there is no DNA to check that call. The germline CDR1 and CDR2 sequences are LNHDA and SQIVND (reference sequence). The CDR3 contains 13 residues. DNA is not on record. The CDR3 loop is CASNHRGRDTQYF.

This clone is deemed medium-sized (0.01 to 0.1%) by its frequency. V and J are TRBV4-1 and TRBJ2-1; the TCRdb D gene call, TRBD2, has no DNA to confirm it. Looked up from germline, CDR1 is MGHRA and CDR2 is YSYEKL. The CDR3 has 16 amino acids. This entry has no DNA. CDR3 loop: CASSQFNTPSYNEQFF.

Judged by frequency, this clone is medium-sized. The chain has TRBV28 and TRBJ1-2; TCRdb indicates TRBD1, and absent DNA this call remains unverified. Germline CDR1 reads MDHEN; CDR2 reads SYDVKM. CDR3 size: 15 residues. No DNA is recorded. Here the CDR3 reads CASSGGDRESDGYTF.

CDR3 region: CASSQTLAGAPYEQYF. V gene TRBV4-1 combines with J gene TRBJ2-7; TCRdb calls TRBD2, which cannot be checked without DNA. The CDR3 loop spans 16 amino acids. The protein alone is recorded here. The germline CDR1 and CDR2 sequences are MGHRA and YSYEKL.